This T cell receptor (beta chain) comes out of a study of control samples from healthy donors and cancer patients. Data came from immunoSEQ multiplex PCR; TCRdb stores just in-frame clones and leaves some out. The sample contains about 130,000 clones, around 90% of which appear only once. This CDR3 is 15 amino acids long. The germline gives CDR1 SNHLY, CDR2 FYNNEI. V was pared by 8 bases and J by 5 bases, with 10 bases of the junction left unmatched. The sample consisted of blood. This TCR was sampled from a man aged 18-30 years in good health. This rearrangement joins TRBV2 to TRBJ1-3; 9 nucleotides match TRBD1. The CDR3 is CASFRPGQGRNTIYF. In DNA form, the CDR3 reads TGTGCCAGCTTTCGTCCGGGACAGGGAAGAAACACCATATATTTT.